This paragraph covers one TCR beta chain sequence. The record originates from a study of cytomegalovirus exposure and HLA in healthy donors. Germline V gene lookup returns CDR1 SGHTA and CDR2 FQGNSA. This CDR3 is built from 18 residues. Trimming removed 5 bases from V and 1 base from J, with 21 bases in between. Primers for the PCR totalled 60 Vbeta and 13 Jbeta. TCRdb's copy holds only in-frame clones and misses some; the assay was immunoSEQ multiplex PCR. The table has approximately 130,000 clones, about four fifths seen once. The TCR comes from a woman aged 40 to 50 in good health and CMV-seronegative. The V call is TRBV7-2, the J call TRBJ2-1, with D possibly matching TRBD1 (6 bases). Source material: PBMCs. CDR3 protein: CASSPSLQGSFSYNEQFF. DNA of the CDR3: TGTGCCAGCAGCCCAAGCCTACAGGGATCGTTTTCCTACAATGAGCAGTTCTTC.